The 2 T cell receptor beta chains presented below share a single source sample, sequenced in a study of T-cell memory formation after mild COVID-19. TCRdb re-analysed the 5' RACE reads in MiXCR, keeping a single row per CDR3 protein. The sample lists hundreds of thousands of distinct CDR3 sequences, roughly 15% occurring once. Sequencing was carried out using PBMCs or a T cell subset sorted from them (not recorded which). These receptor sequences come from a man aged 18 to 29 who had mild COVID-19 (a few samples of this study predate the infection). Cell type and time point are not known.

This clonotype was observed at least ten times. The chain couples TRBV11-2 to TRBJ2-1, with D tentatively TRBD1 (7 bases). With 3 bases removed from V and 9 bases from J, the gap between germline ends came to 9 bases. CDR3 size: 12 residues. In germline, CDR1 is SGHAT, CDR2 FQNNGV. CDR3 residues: CASSFQGGEQFF. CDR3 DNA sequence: TGTGCCAGCAGCTTTCAGGGGGGTGAGCAGTTCTTC. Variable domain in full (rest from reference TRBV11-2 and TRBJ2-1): EAGVAQSPRYKIIEKRQSVAFWCNPISGHATLYWYQQILGQGPKLLIQFQNNGVVDDSQLPKDRFSAERLKGVDSTLKIQPAKLEDSAVYLCASSFQGGEQFFGPGTRLTVL.

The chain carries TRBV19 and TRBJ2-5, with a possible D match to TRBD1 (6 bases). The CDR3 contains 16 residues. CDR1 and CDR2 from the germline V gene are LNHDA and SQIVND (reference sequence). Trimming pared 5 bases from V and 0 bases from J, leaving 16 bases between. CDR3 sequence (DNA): TGTGCCAGTAGTGAGGGGACACGGTTCGACCAAGAGACCCAGTACTTC. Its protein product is CASSEGTRFDQETQYF.